These 9 T cell receptor beta chains originate from one sample sequenced in a study of PD-1 blockade in classical Hodgkin lymphoma. Each patient experienced a relapse that followed autologous stem cell transplantation, and brentuximab vedotin exposure varied. The protocol was immunoSEQ multiplex PCR, while the TCRdb copy is restricted to in-frame clones and leaves out a portion. The data contain 80,000 to 100,000 clones, roughly 90% of them singletons. Sample: peripheral blood mononuclear cells (PBMCs), taken at baseline. Source of these receptors: a human donor with classical Hodgkin lymphoma.

The chain joins TRBV15 to TRBJ2-7; the match to TRBD1 covers 7 bases. The CDR3 contains 15 residues. Germline V lookup: CDR1 LNHNV, CDR2 YYDKDF (reference sequence). V shed 5 bases, J shed 1 base, and the junction held 8 bases outside the gene matches. The CDR3 DNA is TGTGCCACCAGCGGCCGGACAGGCCAGTCCTACGAGCAGTACTTC. Translated: CATSGRTGQSYEQYF.

This sequence joins TRBV28 and TRBJ2-7; no clear D. V was clipped by 5 bases and J by 2 bases, with 4 bases between them. Germline loops: CDR1 MDHEN, CDR2 SYDVKM. This CDR3 spans 11 amino acids. CDR3 loop: CASSLPYEQYF. In nucleotides, the CDR3 is TGTGCCAGCAGTCTTCCCTACGAGCAGTACTTC.

This clone was observed a single time. V is TRBV7-9 and J is TRBJ1-1, with D perhaps matching TRBD1 (5 bases). Germline-derived CDR1 and CDR2 are SEHNR and FQNEAQ (reference sequence). This CDR3 has 16 residues. The V end was cut by 5 bases, the J end by 7 bases, with 23 bases between. The CDR3 protein is CASSGRQRDRFIEAFF. The CDR3 DNA follows: TGTGCCAGCAGCGGACGACAGAGGGACCGCTTCATTGAAGCTTTCTTT.

The chain employs TRBV11-3 and TRBJ2-1; D remains ambiguous. The length of the CDR3 is 14 residues. V was clipped by 1 base and J by 3 bases, with 7 bases between them. Germline-derived CDR1 and CDR2 are SGHNT and YENEEA. The CDR3 DNA follows: TGTGCCAGCAGCTTAGGATCAGGCTACAATGAGCAGTTCTTC. Its protein is CASSLGSGYNEQFF.

This chain links TRBV7-6 with TRBJ1-4; D perhaps matches TRBD1 (6 bases). With 2 bases removed from V and 4 bases from J, the gap between germline ends came to 11 bases. CDR1 and CDR2 from the germline V gene are SGHVS and FNYEAQ. CDR3 size: 15 residues. In nucleotides, the CDR3 is TGTGCCAGCAGCTTAAAGTGGACAGATAATGAAAAACTGTTTTTT. It is translated as CASSLKWTDNEKLFF.

This clone showed up just once. CDR3 DNA sequence: TGTGCCAGCAGACTAACCGGAGACCAGCCCCAGCATTTT. Encoded protein: CASRLTGDQPQHF. The rearrangement joins TRBV2 to TRBJ1-5; D remains ambiguous. V was pared by 6 bases and J by 7 bases, with 13 bases between. This CDR3 has 13 residues. From germline, CDR1 is SNHLY and CDR2 FYNNEI.

The chain carries TRBV28 and TRBJ2-7; TRBD1 is a possible D gene (6 bases). Germline-derived CDR1 and CDR2 are MDHEN and SYDVKM. The CDR3 covers 16 residues. Trimming left V 6 bases short and J 2 bases short, with 20 bases between. The CDR3 nucleotides are TGTGCCAGCAGAACCGCAGGACAGTTAATACCCTACGAGCAGTACTTC. Translating it yields CASRTAGQLIPYEQYF.

J is TRBJ2-7 and V is TRBV5-4; D perhaps matches TRBD2 (6 bases). The CDR3 spans 16 residues. The V gene's germline CDR1 is SGHNT and CDR2 YYREEE (reference sequence). Trimming left V 0 bases short and J 1 base short, with 14 bases between. CDR3 sequence reads: CASSLGSGTGSYEQYF. The DNA of the CDR3 is TGTGCCAGCAGCTTGGGGTCCGGGACTGGTTCCTACGAGCAGTACTTC.

The chain has TRBV6-6 and TRBJ1-3; D gene uncertain. Germline CDR1 is MNHNY and CDR2 is SVGAGI (reference sequence). V shed 5 bases and J shed 1 base, with 12 bases lying between them. CDR3 length: 15 amino acids. CDR3 sequence reads: CASSPDLNSGNTIYF. The CDR3 DNA sequence: TGTGCCAGCAGTCCGGACTTAAATTCTGGAAACACCATATATTTT.